These T cell receptor beta chains were read from a single sample in a study of blood T cell repertoires in COVID-19. This table comes from immunoSEQ multiplex PCR, and its TCRdb copy is limited to in-frame clones, with some not included. This table has about 190,000 clones, approximately 90% appearing once. The sample taken for sequencing was peripheral blood. Every receptor here comes from a man between 45 and 60 years old with acute or convalescent COVID-19. The CDR3 runs from the conserved cysteine through the conserved F or W. Fields, in order: J gene, CDR3 length, V gene, D gene, clone size, CDR3 protein. A D gene is named only where the DNA matches it firmly. Not all rows give a size; the values are once, few, many and, for expanded clones, a class.

TRBJ1-1 | 14 | TRBV7-2 | NA | NA | CASSPRGGHAEAFF
TRBJ2-1 | 16 | TRBV27 | TRBD2 | NA | CASTRGGVAGFYEQFF
TRBJ1-2 | 15 | TRBV27 | TRBD1 | NA | CASRTLGQGALGYTF
TRBJ2-1 | 13 | TRBV7-8 | NA | NA | CASSATTLHEQFF
TRBJ1-4 | 16 | TRBV7-9 | TRBD1 | NA | CASSLEGARSNEKLFF
TRBJ2-1 | 15 | TRBV5-4 | TRBD2 | once | CASSLRGDAYNEQFF
TRBJ2-3 | 15 | TRBV11-3 | TRBD2 | once | CASSLSGANTDTQYF
TRBJ2-7 | 14 | TRBV5-1 | TRBD1 | NA | CASSSGQGFSEQYF
TRBJ1-6 | 13 | TRBV6-5 | TRBD1 | NA | CASSDRVFSPLHF
TRBJ1-1 | 16 | TRBV10-3 | NA | once | CAISDGWGGEDTEAFF
TRBJ2-7 | 12 | TRBV6-2/TRBV6-3 | TRBD2 | NA | CASSAGVGEQYF
TRBJ2-3 | 18 | TRBV5-1 | TRBD2 | NA | CASSFFSSSGGLTDTQYF
TRBJ1-5 | 14 | TRBV5-1 | NA | NA | CASSESHPNQPQHF
TRBJ1-6 | 15 | TRBV6-5 | TRBD1 | NA | CASRDRGRKNSPLHF
TRBJ1-2 | 18 | TRBV18 | TRBD1 | NA | CASSPVVAGGRANYGYTF
TRBJ2-3 | 16 | TRBV21-1 | NA | NA | CASSKAAGISTDTQYF
TRBJ1-2 | 17 | TRBV7-5 | NA | NA | CVRSLSIGLKANYGYTF
TRBJ2-7 | 14 | TRBV6-5 | NA | NA | CASRHRATTYEQYF
TRBJ1-1 | 14 | TRBV7-9 | NA | NA | CASSLAGGNTEAFF
TRBJ1-6 | 18 | TRBV5-4 | NA | NA | CASSWGGTLSSYNSPLHF
TRBJ2-7 | 12 | TRBV11-1 | NA | NA | CASSFRDNEQYF
TRBJ1-5 | 17 | TRBV28 | NA | NA | CASSLWRGDIANQPQHF
TRBJ1-2 | 16 | TRBV28 | TRBD1 | NA | CASRESRGQSNYGYTF
TRBJ1-1 | 15 | TRBV5-1 | NA | NA | CASSLEQLFYTEAFF
TRBJ2-7 | 21 | TRBV28 | NA | NA | CASSSFMPPVPRREIGYEQYF
TRBJ2-5 | 14 | TRBV28 | NA | NA | CASREAGLGETQYF
TRBJ2-1 | 15 | TRBV4-2 | NA | once | CASSQRTGEKNEQFF
TRBJ1-5 | 15 | TRBV10-1 | TRBD1 | NA | CASSPGQGVDQPQHF
TRBJ2-1 | 15 | TRBV7-3 | TRBD1 | NA | CASSLPGTGNNEQFF
TRBJ2-3 | 17 | TRBV7-2 | TRBD1 | NA | CASSLIWDSSTTDTQYF
TRBJ2-1 | 14 | TRBV19 | TRBD2 | NA | CASQAPGGRDEQFF
TRBJ1-5 | 16 | TRBV5-8 | TRBD1 | NA | CASRSRDRDGNQPQHF
TRBJ2-1 | 19 | TRBV28 | TRBD1 | NA | CASILGQGRADHSYNEQFF
TRBJ1-1 | 15 | TRBV18 | NA | once | CASSPATGQTTEAFF
TRBJ1-2 | 16 | TRBV9 | TRBD1 | NA | CASSANRDRGNYGYTF
TRBJ1-2 | 14 | TRBV7-2 | NA | NA | CASGFLQALSSYTF
TRBJ1-2 | 13 | TRBV28 | NA | NA | CASSLRGDYGYTF
TRBJ2-2 | 14 | TRBV6-5 | NA | NA | CASSYLTNTGELFF
TRBJ2-7 | 15 | TRBV7-9 | TRBD2 | NA | CASSLGGSGVYEQYF
TRBJ1-3 | 14 | TRBV18 | TRBD1 | NA | CASRTGGRGNTIYF
TRBJ1-2 | 10 | TRBV30 | TRBD1 | NA | CASGGGGYTF
TRBJ1-2 | 15 | TRBV29-1 | TRBD1 | NA | CSVRLVQGARHGYTF
TRBJ1-1 | 13 | TRBV7-3 | NA | NA | CASSDQYNTEAFF
TRBJ2-7 | 16 | TRBV4-1 | TRBD2 | few | CASSQDRRGSLYEQYF
TRBJ1-2 | 14 | TRBV6-2/TRBV6-3 | NA | once | CASSVWGQWKGYTF
TRBJ2-1 | 15 | TRBV5-1 | TRBD2 | NA | CASSRGLAAPNEQFF
TRBJ1-1 | 12 | TRBV6-2/TRBV6-3 | NA | NA | CASSPSGTEAFF
TRBJ1-2 | 15 | TRBV27 | TRBD1 | NA | CASSFTGGEYQRATF
TRBJ2-5 | 16 | TRBV14 | NA | NA | CASSPLLSRYQETQYF
TRBJ2-1 | 11 | TRBV5-1 | NA | NA | CASSFLTEQFF
TRBJ1-1 | 15 | TRBV4-2 | NA | NA | CASSQGPDGGLEAFF
TRBJ1-2 | 14 | TRBV9 | NA | NA | CASSVADSNYGYTF
TRBJ2-5 | 15 | TRBV5-4 | TRBD2 | NA | CASSVRGQGGETQYF